This T cell receptor beta chain comes out of a study of blood T cell repertoires in COVID-19. Study in general: COVID-19 samples collected from the United States, Italy and Spain covered acute and convalescent phases. T cells, B-cell-depleted T cells, or PBMCs supplied cDNA or gDNA.

The V and J ends lost 0 bases and 7 bases, in that order; junction bases with no gene match: 3. CDR3 length equals 15 residues. Germline V CDR1 and CDR2: SEHNR, FQNEAQ (reference sequence). In its sample, this clone was seen a few times. Authors' data handling: Scientists estimated how many nucleated cells there were by amplifying reference gene primers. Data came from immunoSEQ multiplex PCR; TCRdb stores just in-frame clones and leaves some out. The V and J calls and clone size are taken from that table; D and trimming were inferred from the DNA. The profile shows about 100,000 clones, approximately 92% of them singletons.

The source is a man between 50 and 59 years old with active COVID-19. Sequenced material: peripheral blood. This chain links TRBV7-9 with TRBJ1-6; 7 bases are shared with TRBD1. In DNA, the CDR3 is TGTGCCAGCAGCTTAGCCGGACAGGAAAATTCACCCCTCCACTTT. Translated, it gives CASSLAGQENSPLHF.